The 19 T cell receptor beta chains below come from one sample, sequenced in a study of shared clonotypes between healthy human individuals. Sequenced by immunoSEQ multiplex PCR; TCRdb stores in-frame clones only, minus some. This table holds millions of clones, about 95% found once. Sequenced input: naive CD4+ T cells sorted from blood. The subset: CD45RA+ positively selected. The origin of the receptors is a man aged 18 to 35 in good health.

The rearrangement joins TRBV28 to TRBJ2-3, with 10 bases aligning to TRBD2. This CDR3 spans 15 amino acids. Germline V CDR1 and CDR2: MDHEN, SYDVKM. J lost 1 base, V lost 7 bases, and 5 bases had no gene match. This chain's CDR3 is CASTVGTSGTDTQYF. The CDR3 region has the DNA TGTGCCAGCACGGTTGGGACTAGCGGCACAGATACGCAGTATTTT.

This clone was recorded once. Other DNA sequences in the sample encode the same CDR3. The rearrangement joins TRBV19 to TRBJ2-3; the D gene is possibly TRBD1 (6 bases). The germline CDR1 and CDR2 sequences are LNHDA and SQIVND (reference sequence). With 5 bases removed from V and 1 base from J, the gap between germline ends came to 10 bases. This CDR3 has 14 residues. CDR3 loop: CASSGTKGTDTQYF. The CDR3 region has the DNA TGTGCCAGTAGTGGGACAAAAGGCACAGATACGCAGTATTTT.

V gene TRBV7-9 combines with J gene TRBJ1-1, with D possibly being TRBD1 (5 bases). Trimming took 3 bases from V and 2 from J, leaving 10 bases between them. CDR1 and CDR2 from the germline V gene are SEHNR and FQNEAQ (reference sequence). The CDR3 is 14 residues long. DNA of the CDR3: TGTGCCAGCAGCTTTGAGGGACCAAACACTGAAGCTTTCTTT. Its translation is CASSFEGPNTEAFF.

This chain links TRBV9 with TRBJ2-5; 9 positions agree with TRBD2. Per the germline V gene, CDR1 is SGDLS and CDR2 is YYNGEE. This CDR3 is built from 14 residues. V trimming: 3 bases; J trimming: 5 bases; junction bases outside the gene matches: 5. This chain's CDR3 is CASSASSGAETQYF. The CDR3 coding sequence is TGTGCCAGCAGCGCTTCTAGCGGGGCGGAGACCCAGTACTTC.

This sequence joins TRBV5-6 and TRBJ2-7; TRBD1 is a possible D gene (6 bases). Between the trimmed V and J ends, which lost 4 bases and 3 bases, there was a span of 17 bases. Germline V CDR1 and CDR2: SGHDT, YYEEEE. This CDR3 is built from 15 residues. CDR3 in DNA: TGTGCCAGCAGCCGTAATGAAGGGGGTCTCTACGAGCAGTACTTC. Its translation: CASSRNEGGLYEQYF.

This clone was recorded only once. This chain uses TRBV15 with TRBJ1-6, with D possibly TRBD1 on 5 matching bases. The CDR3 totals 16 residues. Germline CDR1 is LNHNV and CDR2 is YYDKDF (reference sequence). V lost 0 bases to trimming and J lost 7 bases, with 13 bases between them. The CDR3 nucleotides are TGTGCCACCAGCAGAGATCCCGCAGGGAGAAATTCACCCCTCCACTTT. Protein product: CATSRDPAGRNSPLHF.

This clone has more than one count but fewer than ten. The chain employs TRBV5-4 and TRBJ1-1, with a possible D match to TRBD1 (5 bases). This CDR3 region has 13 residues. Germline assignment: CDR1 SGHNT and CDR2 YYREEE (reference sequence). V dropped 1 base and J dropped 6 bases, with 10 bases sitting between them. The CDR3 sequence: CASSLQGRAEAFF. The CDR3 bases are TGTGCCAGCAGCTTGCAGGGCCGCGCTGAAGCTTTCTTT.

With regard to this clone: The sample holds other DNA sequences that translate to the same CDR3. V is TRBV11-2 and J is TRBJ2-1; D is possibly TRBD1 (6 bases). With 1 base removed from V and 4 bases from J, the gap between germline ends came to 8 bases. There are 14 residues in the CDR3. Germline assignment: CDR1 SGHAT and CDR2 FQNNGV. CDR3 in DNA: TGTGCCAGCAGCTTAGGGACAGTTTACAATGAGCAGTTCTTC. Translation gives CASSLGTVYNEQFF.

The CDR3 region has the DNA TGTGCCAGCAGCTTAGATCAGCTCTATGGCTACACCTTC. Translation gives CASSLDQLYGYTF. The chain is built from TRBV7-9 and TRBJ1-2, with D hard to call. V was clipped by 1 base and J by 4 bases, with 7 bases between them. The germline gives CDR1 SEHNR, CDR2 FQNEAQ (reference sequence). The length of the CDR3 is 13 residues.

The gene calls are TRBV5-6 and TRBJ1-1; D unresolved. Germline loops: CDR1 SGHDT, CDR2 YYEEEE. The CDR3 sequence is 13 residues long. Trimming took off 4 bases at V and 4 bases at J, with 11 bases between the two ends. The CDR3 region is CASSREAGTEAFF. CDR3 sequence (DNA): TGTGCCAGCAGCCGGGAGGCGGGCACTGAAGCTTTCTTT.

V usage is TRBV28 and J usage is TRBJ2-5; D may be TRBD1 (5 bases). Germline CDR1 reads MDHEN; CDR2 reads SYDVKM. There are 14 residues in the CDR3. V lost 0 bases and J 3 bases, leaving 8 bases between the germline ends. CDR3 bases: TGTGCCAGCAGTTTATGGGACACAAAAGAGACCCAGTACTTC. Amino acids: CASSLWDTKETQYF. The full variable domain, in which reference TRBV28 and TRBJ2-5 provide the parts outside the CDR3, is DVKVTQSSRYLVKRTGEKVFLECVQDMDHENMFWYRQDPGLGLRLIYFSYDVKMKEKGDIPEGYSVSREKKERFSLILESASTNQTSMYLCASSLWDTKETQYFGPGTRLLVL.

As concerns this clone: The sample has other DNA sequences that encode this CDR3 too. The chain recombines TRBV7-2 with TRBJ1-5; D call uncertain. Germline V lookup: CDR1 SGHTA, CDR2 FQGNSA. This CDR3 contains 13 residues. V was pared by 1 base and J by 4 bases, with 5 bases between. In DNA form, the CDR3 reads TGTGCCAGCAGCTTAGGACAAAATCAGCCCCAGCATTTT. It yields the protein CASSLGQNQPQHF.

J is TRBJ2-7 and V is TRBV11-2; no clear D gene. The CDR3 is made up of 12 amino acids. The germline V gene encodes CDR1 SGHAT and CDR2 FQNNGV. V gave up 5 bases and J gave up 5 bases, with 10 bases separating them. The CDR3 coding sequence is TGTGCCAGCAGCCCCGTCTTCAACGAGCAGTACTTC. Amino acids: CASSPVFNEQYF.

The V gene is TRBV5-4, the J gene TRBJ2-5, with 11 bases lining up with TRBD2. This CDR3 comprises 16 residues. Unmatched junction bases numbered 6, after V lost 3 bases and J lost 2 bases. Germline lookup yields CDR1 SGHNT and CDR2 YYREEE (reference sequence). This CDR3 reads CASSSGTSGTQETQYF. In DNA form, the CDR3 reads TGTGCCAGCAGCTCCGGGACTAGCGGAACTCAAGAGACCCAGTACTTC. Based on the CDR3 plus reference TRBV5-4 and TRBJ2-5, the full variable domain is ETGVTQSPTHLIKTRGQQVTLRCSSQSGHNTVSWYQQALGQGPQFIFQYYREEENGRGNFPPRFSGLQFPNYSSELNVNALELDDSALYLCASSSGTSGTQETQYFGPGTRLLVL.

The chain has TRBV7-2 and TRBJ2-3, with TRBD2 matching over 8 bases. The CDR3 covers 16 residues. CDR1 SGHTA and CDR2 FQGNSA come from the germline V gene. V gave up 1 base and J gave up 2 bases; unmatched junction bases: 5. CDR3: CASSLGSGGNTDTQYF. DNA for the CDR3: TGTGCCAGCAGCTTAGGGAGCGGGGGAAACACAGATACGCAGTATTTT.

The chain links TRBV30 to TRBJ2-7; D call uncertain. With 2 bases removed from V and 4 bases from J, the gap between germline ends came to 9 bases. The CDR3 covers 12 residues. The germline V gene encodes CDR1 GTSNPN and CDR2 SVGIG (reference sequence). The DNA for the CDR3 is TGTGCCTGGAGTCCAACCGAGTACGAGCAGTACTTC. It codes for CAWSPTEYEQYF.

The table lists this clone with a few counts. The chain joins TRBV18 to TRBJ1-5; TRBD1 matches 8 bases. With 1 base clipped from V and 5 bases from J, the junction kept 1 base outside the gene matches. This CDR3 region has 14 residues. Looked up from germline, CDR1 is KGHSH and CDR2 is LQKENI. The CDR3 here is CASSPLTGDQPQHF. The CDR3 nucleotides are TGTGCCAGCTCACCACTGACAGGGGATCAGCCCCAGCATTTT.

This chain uses TRBV5-1 with TRBJ1-2, with D perhaps matching TRBD1 (5 bases). With 0 bases removed from V and 8 bases from J, the gap between germline ends came to 14 bases. This CDR3 spans 14 amino acids. The germline V gene encodes CDR1 SGHRS and CDR2 YFSETQ. CDR3 residues: CASSLVPGKEGYTF. For the CDR3, the DNA is TGCGCCAGCAGCTTGGTGCCAGGGAAGGAAGGCTACACCTTC.

The rearrangement joins TRBV28 to TRBJ2-7, with a tentative D call TRBD1 (6 bases). The CDR3 extends over 14 amino acids. The ends were cut back, 6 bases at V and 2 bases at J, with 14 bases in the middle. CDR1 and CDR2 (germline): MDHEN, SYDVKM. The CDR3 DNA sequence: TGTGCCAGCAGGGCAGGGACAAGAACCTACGAGCAGTACTTC. It translates to CASRAGTRTYEQYF.